This T cell receptor beta chain was documented in a study of T cell responses to AZD1222 COVID-19 vaccine. This clone appeared once. Its antigen is unknown. Study conclusions and caveats: Baseline seropositives among AZD1222 recipients totaled only 5 to 7. A rise in Spike-specific TCR breadth and depth followed two AZD1222 doses. It should be noted that donors were predominantly white British and more often female, and clonal diversity was possibly underestimated. Nearly half of unique spike-specific TCRs reportedly avoided B.1.351 and B.1.1.7 mutated regions.

TCRdb's table, derived via immunoSEQ multiplex PCR, lists solely in-frame clones and lacks some. The repertoire consists of about 100,000 clones, with about nine tenths occurring once and the leading ten covering 1.7%. Germline CDR1 is LNHDA and CDR2 is SQIVND (reference sequence). This CDR3 contains 19 residues. V lost 6 bases, J lost 0 bases, and 26 bases lay in between. The V and J genes are TRBV19 and TRBJ1-1; tentatively, D is TRBD1 (6 bases). This TCR derives from an adult in good health. Sample: peripheral blood, taken on day 0 of AZD1222 vaccination. CDR3 nucleotide sequence: TGTGCCAGTAGCTCAGGACAGTCGGGCGTGTTAGTGGTGAACACTGAAGCTTTCTTT. Protein sequence: CASSSGQSGVLVVNTEAFF.